This record concerns one TCR beta chain sequence. Antigen specificity is unknown. The data are from a study of PD-1 blockade in mismatch repair-deficient tumors. About the research overall: Patients had about a dozen mismatch repair-deficient cancer types and were previously treated and progressing.

Regarding the study as a whole: After pembrolizumab, tumor-resident clones rose rapidly, then generally contracted before radiologic responses.

Some clones are missing from TCRdb's copy, which holds only in-frame ones; the method was immunoSEQ multiplex PCR. The sample lists about 100,000 clones; about 79% were seen once. The germline V and J ends were trimmed by 5 bases and 7 bases, with 14 bases remaining between them. This CDR3 is 13 amino acids long. The germline V gene encodes CDR1 SGHTA and CDR2 FQGTGA. Every patient had mismatch repair deficiency by PCR or immunohistochemistry. This specimen was peripheral blood, taken about eight months after starting pembrolizumab. This sequence originates from an adult with mismatch repair-deficient cancer. This chain links TRBV7-3 with TRBJ1-2; TRBD1 might be the D (6 bases). CDR3 nucleotide sequence: TGTGCCAGCAGCCTAGGGGGGGGAGCTGGCTACACCTTC. Translation: CASSLGGGAGYTF.